The 17 T cell receptor beta chains below were found in one sample sequenced in a study of CD8 T cells in ankylosing spondylitis. TCRdb re-analysed the 5' RACE reads in MiXCR, keeping a single row per CDR3 protein. The table records around 320,000 distinct CDR3 sequences, about a fifth of them present only once. The sample consisted of blood, either unsorted or a sorted T cell fraction (not recorded which). The source of these receptors is a female donor with ankylosing spondylitis or in good health (not recorded which).

The chain couples TRBV20-1 to TRBJ2-1; D not resolved. Germline V gene lookup returns CDR1 DFQATT and CDR2 SNEGSKA (reference sequence). The CDR3 is 14 amino acids. V was shortened by 1 base and J by 0 bases, with 7 bases between the two germline ends. The CDR3 protein is CSARAHSSYNEQFF. The CDR3, as DNA: TGCAGTGCTAGAGCCCATAGCTCCTACAATGAGCAGTTCTTC.

In DNA, the CDR3 is TGTGCCAGCACAGCCGGGCAAGATACGCAGTATTTT. It codes for CASTAGQDTQYF. The chain recombines TRBV2 with TRBJ2-3; no definite D call. The CDR3 length is 12 residues. The V gene lost 7 bases and the J gene lost 5 bases, with 10 bases spanning the gap. Germline CDR1 is SNHLY and CDR2 is FYNNEI.

This clonotype was seen only a few times. The V and J genes are TRBV18 and TRBJ1-2; 7 bases map to TRBD1. This CDR3 is built from 15 residues. Germline CDR1 and CDR2: KGHSH and LQKENI. The V gene end was trimmed by 5 bases and the J gene end by 2 bases; junction bases not matched to a gene: 8. CDR3 residues: CASSSETGKNYGYTF. The CDR3 DNA follows: TGTGCCAGCTCATCAGAGACAGGGAAAAACTATGGCTACACCTTC.

This clonotype has ten or more counts. This sequence joins TRBV6-1 and TRBJ1-2; 8 bases are a match to TRBD1. The germline V gene has CDR1 MNHNS and CDR2 SASEGT. The CDR3 runs 16 residues. V lost 5 bases to trimming and J lost 5 bases; unmatched junction nucleotides: 13. The CDR3 region is CASSTKPDRGRYGYTF. The DNA for the CDR3 is TGTGCCAGCAGTACAAAACCCGACAGGGGACGGTATGGCTACACCTTC.

This rearrangement joins TRBV20-1 to TRBJ2-7, with a possible D match to TRBD2 (6 bases). Germline CDR1 DFQATT, CDR2 SNEGSKA (reference sequence). The CDR3 has 15 residues. Trimming removed 6 bases from V and 0 bases from J, with 18 bases in between. CDR3 sequence: CSAPAGGDSSYEQYF. The CDR3 DNA reads as TGCAGTGCCCCCGCCGGCGGGGATAGCTCCTACGAGCAGTACTTC.

This clonotype was recorded a few times. The chain joins TRBV12-3 or TRBV12-4 to TRBJ1-1; perhaps TRBD1 as D (5 bases). Trimming took 0 bases from V and 0 from J, leaving 8 bases between them. The CDR3 is 15 amino acids. The CDR3 nucleotides are TGTGCCAGCAGTTTAGCGTTAGGGGTGAACACTGAAGCTTTCTTT. Protein: CASSLALGVNTEAFF.

This clonotype was counted between two and nine times. The CDR3 DNA reads as TGTGCCAGCAGTTTATTTTCTTTGGCTGGCAATGAGCAGTTCTTC. Translated, it gives CASSLFSLAGNEQFF. This rearrangement joins TRBV27 to TRBJ2-1; no clear D. With 1 base removed from V and 6 bases from J, the gap between germline ends came to 13 bases. The CDR3 sequence is 15 residues long. Germline V gives CDR1 MNHEY, CDR2 SMNVEV (reference sequence).

The V call is TRBV20-1, the J call TRBJ2-5; TRBD2 matches at 11 bases. Per germline, CDR1 DFQATT and CDR2 SNEGSKA (reference sequence). The CDR3 spans 17 residues. V was pared by 1 base and J by 2 bases, with 9 bases of the junction left unmatched. CDR3 in amino acids: CSARVPLAGVQQETQYF. The DNA of the CDR3 is TGCAGTGCTAGAGTCCCACTAGCGGGAGTACAGCAAGAGACCCAGTACTTC.

As DNA, the CDR3 is TGCAGTGCTAGAGGGAGCGGGAGTAATTTCGGGGAGCTGTTTTTT. It codes for CSARGSGSNFGELFF. V gene TRBV20-1 combines with J gene TRBJ2-2; 8 nucleotides line up with TRBD2. Germline V gene data show CDR1 as DFQATT and CDR2 as SNEGSKA (reference sequence). The CDR3 contains 15 residues. After removal of 1 base from V and 7 bases from J, the junction contained 8 bases not matched to a gene.

J is TRBJ1-3 and V is TRBV7-2, with D unresolved. The CDR3 consists of 16 residues. Germline loops: CDR1 SGHTA, CDR2 FQGNSA. V lost 1 base and J 0 bases, leaving 10 bases between the germline ends. The CDR3 sequence is CASSLGPGSSGNTIYF. The CDR3 bases are TGTGCCAGCAGCTTAGGTCCCGGGAGCTCTGGAAACACCATATATTTT. Based on the CDR3 plus reference TRBV7-2 and TRBJ1-3, the full variable domain is GAGVSQSPSNKVTEKGKDVELRCDPISGHTALYWYRQSLGQGLEFLIYFQGNSAPDKSGLPSDRFSAERTGGSVSTLTIQRTQQEDSAVYLCASSLGPGSSGNTIYFGEGSWLTVV.

The chain has TRBV4-1 and TRBJ2-1; D not certain. In germline, CDR1 is MGHRA, CDR2 YSYEKL. V dropped 3 bases and J dropped 5 bases, with 11 bases sitting between them. CDR3 length: 14 amino acids. This CDR3 is CASSQARIHNEQFF. Here the CDR3 DNA reads TGCGCCAGCAGCCAGGCGAGGATCCACAATGAGCAGTTCTTC.

This clonotype came up a few times. V gene TRBV5-3 combines with J gene TRBJ2-1; D call uncertain. TRBV5-3 counts as an open reading frame of uncertain function. CDR3 length: 14 amino acids. V lost 1 base and J 2 bases, leaving 7 bases between the germline ends. The CDR3 loop is CARSLIEPYNEQFF. For the CDR3, the DNA is TGTGCCAGAAGCTTGATAGAACCCTACAATGAGCAGTTCTTC.

This clonotype has just a few counts. The V gene is TRBV6-5, the J gene TRBJ2-3; no clear D. Trimming took off 4 bases at V and 2 bases at J, with 13 bases between the two ends. Germline assignment: CDR1 MNHEY and CDR2 SVGAGI. The CDR3 is 15 residues long. The DNA of the CDR3 is TGTGCCAGCAGTTCCTCTCGCGGCTTCACAGATACGCAGTATTTT. This gives the protein CASSSSRGFTDTQYF.

This clonotype showed up many times. The chain recombines TRBV29-1 with TRBJ2-1, with D uncertain. The CDR3 length is 13 residues. Between the trimmed V and J ends, which lost 4 bases and 8 bases, there was a span of 15 bases. The germline gives CDR1 SQVTM, CDR2 ANQGSEA. The CDR3 DNA follows: TGCAGCGTTGGGCAAGCGACGGTAGATGAGCAGTTCTTC. It is translated as CSVGQATVDEQFF.

This clonotype was found a few times. The gene calls are TRBV20-1 and TRBJ2-5; possibly TRBD2 for D (5 bases). The germline CDR1 and CDR2 sequences are DFQATT and SNEGSKA (reference sequence). This CDR3 spans 15 amino acids. With 0 bases removed from V and 0 bases from J, the gap between germline ends came to 11 bases. The CDR3: CSARDERRYQETQYF. DNA of the CDR3: TGCAGTGCTAGAGACGAGCGGCGGTACCAAGAGACCCAGTACTTC.

The chain combines TRBV25-1 with TRBJ2-7; 8 bases match TRBD1. The CDR3 has 13 residues. Germline V gives CDR1 MGHDK, CDR2 SYGVNS. The J segment lost 6 bases and the V segment lost 4 bases, leaving 5 bases of the junction unmatched. The CDR3 DNA reads as TGTGCCAGCAGTGCCGACAGGGGAGGCGAGCAGTACTTC. Translation gives CASSADRGGEQYF.

With regard to this clonotype: With a much larger clone just one base away, this may be a read error. The chain uses TRBV6-2 or TRBV6-3 and TRBJ2-1, with 7 bases aligning to TRBD2. This CDR3 spans 14 amino acids. Germline assignment: CDR1 MNHEY and CDR2 SVGEGT. This CDR3 reads CDSSYPGTNNEQFF. CDR3 nucleotides: TGTGACAGCAGCTACCCCGGGACTAACAATGAGCAGTTCTTC.